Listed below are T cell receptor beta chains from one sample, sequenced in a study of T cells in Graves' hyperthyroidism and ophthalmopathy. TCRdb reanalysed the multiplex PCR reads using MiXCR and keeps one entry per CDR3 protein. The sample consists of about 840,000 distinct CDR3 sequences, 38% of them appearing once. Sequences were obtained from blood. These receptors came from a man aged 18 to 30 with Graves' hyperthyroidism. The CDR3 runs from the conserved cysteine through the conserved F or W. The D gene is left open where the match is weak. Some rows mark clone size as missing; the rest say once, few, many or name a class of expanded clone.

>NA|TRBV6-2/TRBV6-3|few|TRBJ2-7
CASGMRAYEQYF
TGTGCCAGTGGGATGCGAGCCTACGAGCAGTACTTC
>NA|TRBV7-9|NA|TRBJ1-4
CASSLPGAFGEKLFF
TGTGCCAGCAGCTTACCAGGGGCGTTCGGGGAAAAACTGTTTTTT
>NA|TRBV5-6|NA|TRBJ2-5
CASSSTLQVETQYF
TGTGCCAGCAGCTCAACCCTACAGGTGGAGACCCAGTACTTC
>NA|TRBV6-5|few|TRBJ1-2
CASSYDTDYGYTF
TGTGCCAGCAGTTACGACACCGACTATGGCTACACCTTC
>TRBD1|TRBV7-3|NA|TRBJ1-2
CASSPHYIQDRAQGYTF
TGCGCCAGCAGCCCTCACTACATCCAGGACAGGGCACAAGGCTACACCTTC
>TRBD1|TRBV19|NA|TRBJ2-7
CATRSPGTGGYEQYF
TGTGCCACGCGGTCACCCGGGACAGGGGGCTACGAGCAGTACTTC
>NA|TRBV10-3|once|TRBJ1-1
CASSYSISGTVNTEAFF
TGTGCCAGCAGTTACTCGATATCTGGGACGGTGAACACTGAAGCTTTCTTT
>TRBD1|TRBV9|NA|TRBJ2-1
CASRGQGNEQFF
TGTGCCAGCAGGGGACAGGGAAATGAGCAGTTCTTC
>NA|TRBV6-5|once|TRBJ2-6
CASSPDMGGANVLTF
TGTGCCAGCAGCCCCGACATGGGAGGGGCCAACGTCCTGACTTTC
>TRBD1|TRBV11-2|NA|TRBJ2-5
CASSLWDRGAETQYF
TGTGCCAGCAGCCTTTGGGACAGGGGGGCAGAGACCCAGTACTTC
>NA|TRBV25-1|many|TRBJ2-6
CASSGDVSGANVLTF
TGTGCCAGCAGTGGAGACGTCTCTGGGGCCAACGTCCTGACTTTC
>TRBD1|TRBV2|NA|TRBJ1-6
CASSSTGGRGGTLHF
TGTGCCAGCAGCTCTACAGGGGGACGCGGTGGGACCCTCCACTTT
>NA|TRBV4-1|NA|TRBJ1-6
CASSQGAGRDNSPLHF
TGCGCCAGCAGCCAGGGAGCGGGACGGGATAATTCACCCCTCCACTTT
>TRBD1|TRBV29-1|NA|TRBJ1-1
CSGTGTGDTEAFF
TGCAGCGGTACCGGGACAGGGGATACTGAAGCTTTCTTT
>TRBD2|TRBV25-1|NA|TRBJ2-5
CASSESGGGQETQYF
TGTGCCAGCAGTGAATCCGGGGGGGGCCAAGAGACCCAGTACTTC
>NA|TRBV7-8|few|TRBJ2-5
CASSLGGGGLKTQYF
TGTGCCAGCAGCTTAGGGGGGGGGGGCCTGAAGACCCAGTACTTC
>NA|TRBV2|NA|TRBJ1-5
CASMRRGAGSNQPQHF
TGTGCCAGCATGAGGCGAGGGGCGGGTAGCAATCAGCCCCAGCATTTT
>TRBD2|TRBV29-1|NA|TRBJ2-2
CSAYYLAGNTGELFF
TGCAGCGCCTACTACCTAGCGGGGAACACCGGGGAGCTGTTTTTT
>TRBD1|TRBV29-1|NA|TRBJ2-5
CRRTGEGETQYF
TGCAGAAGGACAGGGGAGGGAGAGACCCAGTACTTC
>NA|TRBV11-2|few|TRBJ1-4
CASSLGLQGSEKLFF
TGTGCCAGCAGCTTAGGTTTGCAGGGTTCTGAAAAACTGTTTTTT
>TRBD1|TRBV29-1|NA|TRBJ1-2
CSVQRGTGGYGYTF
TGCAGCGTCCAGAGAGGGACAGGGGGTTATGGCTACACCTTC
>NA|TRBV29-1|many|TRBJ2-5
CSAEDPLTLETQYF
TGCAGCGCAGAGGACCCCCTCACTCTGGAGACCCAGTACTTC
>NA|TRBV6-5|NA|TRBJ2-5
CASRTSGGGETQYF
TGTGCCAGCAGGACAAGCGGAGGAGGTGAGACCCAGTACTTC
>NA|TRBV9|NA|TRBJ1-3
CASGGDLDTIYF
TGTGCCAGCGGCGGGGACCTAGACACCATATATTTT